The present TCR beta chain was sequenced within a study of T cell responses to AZD1222 COVID-19 vaccine. Study-level information: Second-dose timings of about 4 or about 12 weeks were pooled.

The CDR3 has 17 residues. Looked up from germline, CDR1 is SGDLS and CDR2 is YYNGEE. J lost 6 bases, V lost 4 bases, and 14 bases had no gene match. A word on this clone: The target antigen is unknown.

TCRdb keeps only in-frame clones here, not all; method: immunoSEQ multiplex PCR. The sample carries about 83,000 clones, roughly 86% recorded once. Study-wide results and caveats: Baseline seropositives among AZD1222 recipients totaled only five or six. Regions left unmutated in variants are reportedly the target of nearly half of spike-specific TCRs.

Source: peripheral blood, taken on day 0 of AZD1222 vaccination. This receptor was obtained from an adult in good health. The gene calls are TRBV9 and TRBJ2-1; TRBD2 matches at 9 bases. The DNA for the CDR3 is TGTGCCAGCAGCTCTCTCCGAGGCTCACTAGCGGGCAATGAGCAGTTCTTC. Amino acid sequence: CASSSLRGSLAGNEQFF.